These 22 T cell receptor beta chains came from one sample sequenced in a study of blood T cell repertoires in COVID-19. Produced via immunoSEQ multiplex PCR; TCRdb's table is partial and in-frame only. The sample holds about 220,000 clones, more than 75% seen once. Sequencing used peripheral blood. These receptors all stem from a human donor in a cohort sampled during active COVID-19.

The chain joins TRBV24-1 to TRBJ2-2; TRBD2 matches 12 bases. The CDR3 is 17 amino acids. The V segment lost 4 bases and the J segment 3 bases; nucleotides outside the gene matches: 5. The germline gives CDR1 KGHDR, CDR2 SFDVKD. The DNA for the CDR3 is TGTGCCACCAGTGACCCCGGACTAGCGGGATACACCGGGGAGCTGTTTTTT. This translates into CATSDPGLAGYTGELFF.

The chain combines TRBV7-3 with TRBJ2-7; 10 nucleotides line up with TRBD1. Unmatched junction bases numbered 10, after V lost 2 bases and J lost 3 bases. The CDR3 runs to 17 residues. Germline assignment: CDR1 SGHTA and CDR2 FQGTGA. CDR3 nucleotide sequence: TGTGCCAGCAGCTTAGATGGGGGACAGGGGTTGGGCTACGAGCAGTACTTC. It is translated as CASSLDGGQGLGYEQYF.

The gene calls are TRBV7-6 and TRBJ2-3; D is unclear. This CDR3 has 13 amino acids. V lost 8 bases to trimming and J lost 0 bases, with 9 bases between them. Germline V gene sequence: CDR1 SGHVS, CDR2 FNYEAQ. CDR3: CASVTQSTDTQYF. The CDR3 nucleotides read TGTGCCAGCGTGACTCAAAGCACAGATACGCAGTATTTT.

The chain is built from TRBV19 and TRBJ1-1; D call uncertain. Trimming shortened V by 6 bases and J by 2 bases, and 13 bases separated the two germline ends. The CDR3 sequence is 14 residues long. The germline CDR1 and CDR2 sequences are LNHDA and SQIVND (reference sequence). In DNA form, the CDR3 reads TGTGCCAGTAGCTTCCCAAGCGCCAACACTGAAGCTTTCTTT. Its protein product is CASSFPSANTEAFF.

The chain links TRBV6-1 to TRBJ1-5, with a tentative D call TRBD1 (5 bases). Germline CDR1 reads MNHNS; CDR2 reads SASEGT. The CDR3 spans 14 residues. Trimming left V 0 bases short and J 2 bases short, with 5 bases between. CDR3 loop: CASSEATGNQPQHF. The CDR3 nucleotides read TGTGCCAGCAGTGAAGCGACAGGCAATCAGCCCCAGCATTTT.

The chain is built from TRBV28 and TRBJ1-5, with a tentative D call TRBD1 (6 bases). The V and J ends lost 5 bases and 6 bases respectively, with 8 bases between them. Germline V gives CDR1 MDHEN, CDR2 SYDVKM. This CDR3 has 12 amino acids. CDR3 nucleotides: TGTGCCAGCAGTCTAGGGGGTCAGCCCCAGCATTTT. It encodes CASSLGGQPQHF. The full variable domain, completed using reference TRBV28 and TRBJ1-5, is DVKVTQSSRYLVKRTGEKVFLECVQDMDHENMFWYRQDPGLGLRLIYFSYDVKMKEKGDIPEGYSVSREKKERFSLILESASTNQTSMYLCASSLGGQPQHFGDGTRLSIL.

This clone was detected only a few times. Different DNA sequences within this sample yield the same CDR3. The CDR3 is CASSEVRGTDTQYF. DNA for the CDR3: TGTGCCAGCAGTGAAGTGCGGGGCACAGATACGCAGTATTTT. This rearrangement joins TRBV2 to TRBJ2-3; D is possibly TRBD2 (5 bases). CDR1 is SNHLY, CDR2 FYNNEI, per germline. Trimming removed 1 base at V and 1 base at J, with 6 bases between. This CDR3 has 14 residues. The full variable domain, completed using reference TRBV2 and TRBJ2-3, is EPEVTQTPSHQVTQMGQEVILRCVPISNHLYFYWYRQILGQKVEFLVSFYNNEISEKSEIFDDQFSVERPDGSNFTLKIRSTKLEDSAMYFCASSEVRGTDTQYFGPGTRLTVL.

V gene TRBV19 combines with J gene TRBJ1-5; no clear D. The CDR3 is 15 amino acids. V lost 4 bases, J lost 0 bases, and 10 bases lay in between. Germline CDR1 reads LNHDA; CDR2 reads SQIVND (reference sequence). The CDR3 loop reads CASSTYLNSNQPQHF. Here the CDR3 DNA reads TGTGCCAGTAGTACCTATCTGAATAGCAATCAGCCCCAGCATTTT.

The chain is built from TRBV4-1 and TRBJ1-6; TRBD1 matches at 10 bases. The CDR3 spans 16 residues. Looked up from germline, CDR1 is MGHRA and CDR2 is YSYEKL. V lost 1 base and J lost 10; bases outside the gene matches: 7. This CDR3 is CASSQGWDRGTSPLHF. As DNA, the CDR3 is TGCGCCAGCAGCCAAGGTTGGGACAGGGGTACGTCACCCCTCCACTTT.

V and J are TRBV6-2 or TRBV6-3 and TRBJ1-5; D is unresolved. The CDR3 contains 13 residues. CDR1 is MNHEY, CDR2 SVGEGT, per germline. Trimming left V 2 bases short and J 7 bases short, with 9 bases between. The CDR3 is CASSYRMGQPQHF. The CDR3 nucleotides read TGTGCCAGCAGTTACCGAATGGGCCAGCCCCAGCATTTT.

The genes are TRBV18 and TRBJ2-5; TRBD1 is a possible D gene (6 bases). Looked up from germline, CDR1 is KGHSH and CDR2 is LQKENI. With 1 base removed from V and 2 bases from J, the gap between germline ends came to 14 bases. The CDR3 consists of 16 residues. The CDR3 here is CASSPLATGIQETQYF. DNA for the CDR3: TGTGCCAGCTCACCACTGGCCACAGGGATTCAAGAGACCCAGTACTTC.

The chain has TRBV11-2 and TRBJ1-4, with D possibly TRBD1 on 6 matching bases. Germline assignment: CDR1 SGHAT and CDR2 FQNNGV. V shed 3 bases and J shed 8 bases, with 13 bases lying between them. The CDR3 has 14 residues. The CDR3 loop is CASSFREGGEKLFF. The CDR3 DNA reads TGTGCCAGCAGCTTCAGGGAGGGGGGCGAAAAACTGTTTTTT.

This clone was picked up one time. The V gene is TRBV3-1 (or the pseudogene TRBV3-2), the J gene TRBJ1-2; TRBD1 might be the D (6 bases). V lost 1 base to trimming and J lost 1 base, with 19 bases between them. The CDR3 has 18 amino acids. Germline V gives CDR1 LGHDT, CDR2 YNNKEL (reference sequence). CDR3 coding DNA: TGTGCCAGCAGCCAAGGGCGGGGGGGCACCCGCAATAACTATGGCTACACCTTC. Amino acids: CASSQGRGGTRNNYGYTF.

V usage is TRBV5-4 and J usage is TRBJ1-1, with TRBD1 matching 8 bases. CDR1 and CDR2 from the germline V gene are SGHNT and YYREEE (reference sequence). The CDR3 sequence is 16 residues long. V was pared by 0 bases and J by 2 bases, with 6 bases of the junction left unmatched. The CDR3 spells CASSLGFGQGNTEAFF. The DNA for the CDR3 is TGTGCCAGCAGCTTGGGTTTTGGACAGGGAAACACTGAAGCTTTCTTT.

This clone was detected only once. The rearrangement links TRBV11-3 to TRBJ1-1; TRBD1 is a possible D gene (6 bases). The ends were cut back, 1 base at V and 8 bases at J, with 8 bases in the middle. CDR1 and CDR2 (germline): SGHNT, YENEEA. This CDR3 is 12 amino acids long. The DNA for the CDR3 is TGTGCCAGCAGCTTAGGGACAGACGAAGCTTTCTTT. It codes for CASSLGTDEAFF.

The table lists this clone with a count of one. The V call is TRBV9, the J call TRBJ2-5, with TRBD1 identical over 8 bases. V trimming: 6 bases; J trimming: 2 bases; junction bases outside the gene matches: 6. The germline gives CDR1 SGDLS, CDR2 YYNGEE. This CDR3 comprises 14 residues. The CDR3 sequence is CASTRTGRQETQYF. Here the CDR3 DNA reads TGTGCCAGCACCAGGACAGGGAGACAAGAGACCCAGTACTTC.

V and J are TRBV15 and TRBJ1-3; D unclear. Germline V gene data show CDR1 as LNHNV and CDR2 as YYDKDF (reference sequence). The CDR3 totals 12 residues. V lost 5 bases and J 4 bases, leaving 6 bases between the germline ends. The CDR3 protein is CATSVAGNTIYF. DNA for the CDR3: TGTGCCACCAGCGTAGCGGGAAACACCATATATTTT.

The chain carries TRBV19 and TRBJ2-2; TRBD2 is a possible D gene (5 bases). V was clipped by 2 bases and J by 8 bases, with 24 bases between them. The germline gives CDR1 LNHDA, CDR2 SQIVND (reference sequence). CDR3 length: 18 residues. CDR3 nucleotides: TGTGCCAGTAGTATATACAGTTTACCAGGACTCCGGCGGGGGGAGCTGTTTTTT. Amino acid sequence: CASSIYSLPGLRRGELFF.

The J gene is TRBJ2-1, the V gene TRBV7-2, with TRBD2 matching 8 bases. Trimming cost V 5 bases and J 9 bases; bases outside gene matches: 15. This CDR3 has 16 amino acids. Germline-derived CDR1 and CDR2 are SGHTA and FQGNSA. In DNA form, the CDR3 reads TGTGCCAGCAGCCCCGCAAGCGGGGGCCCTCAGAGTGAGCAGTTCTTC. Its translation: CASSPASGGPQSEQFF.

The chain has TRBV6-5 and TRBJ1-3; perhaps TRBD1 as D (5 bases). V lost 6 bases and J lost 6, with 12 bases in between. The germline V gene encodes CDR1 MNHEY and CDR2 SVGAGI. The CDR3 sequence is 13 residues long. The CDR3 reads CASSGGGENTIYF. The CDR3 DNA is TGTGCCAGCAGCGGGGGGGGAGAAAACACCATATATTTT.

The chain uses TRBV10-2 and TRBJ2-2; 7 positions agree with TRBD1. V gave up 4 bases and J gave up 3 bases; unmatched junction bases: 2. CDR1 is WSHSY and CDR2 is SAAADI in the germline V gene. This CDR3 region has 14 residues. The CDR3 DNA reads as TGCGCCAGCAGTGGGGACAGATACACCGGGGAGCTGTTTTTT. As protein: CASSGDRYTGELFF.

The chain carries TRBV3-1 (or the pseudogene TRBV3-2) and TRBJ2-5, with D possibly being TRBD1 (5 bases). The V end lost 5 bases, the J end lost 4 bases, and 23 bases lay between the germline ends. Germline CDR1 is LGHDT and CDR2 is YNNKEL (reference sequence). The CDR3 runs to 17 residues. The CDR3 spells CASSFSTDSWVVETQYF. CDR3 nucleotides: TGTGCCAGCAGCTTTTCCACCGACAGCTGGGTGGTAGAGACCCAGTACTTC.